The 17 T cell receptor beta chains listed next were all sequenced from one sample in a study of T cell changes during pregnancy in multiple sclerosis. Sequenced by immunoSEQ multiplex PCR; TCRdb stores in-frame clones only, minus some. The sample holds 50,000 to 60,000 clones, around 91% seen once. Sequencing used peripheral blood, obtained after pregnancy. These receptor sequences come from a female donor with multiple sclerosis, enrolled in a pregnancy study.

The V call is TRBV5-1, the J call TRBJ2-3; 9 bases are a match to TRBD2. This CDR3 has 17 amino acids. J gave up 4 bases and V 0 bases, and 9 bases lay outside the gene matches. The germline gives CDR1 SGHRS, CDR2 YFSETQ. The CDR3 loop reads CASSLGRNSGGADTQYF. CDR3 coding DNA: TGCGCCAGCAGCTTGGGCCGGAATAGCGGGGGCGCAGATACGCAGTATTTT.

The gene calls are TRBV7-2 and TRBJ1-5; TRBD1 might be the D (6 bases). Germline V lookup: CDR1 SGHTA, CDR2 FQGNSA. CDR3 length: 13 amino acids. Trimming removed 3 bases from V and 7 bases from J, with 10 bases in between. CDR3 residues: CASSFKGDQPQHF. The CDR3, as DNA: TGTGCCAGCAGCTTTAAGGGGGACCAGCCCCAGCATTTT.

The chain links TRBV18 to TRBJ1-2, with 7 bases identical to TRBD1. Germline V CDR1 and CDR2: KGHSH, LQKENI. Trimming took 1 base from V and 8 from J; bases not matched to a gene: 4. The CDR3 loop spans 13 amino acids. In nucleotides, the CDR3 is TGTGCCAGCTCACCACAGGGGGCGGAGGGCTACACCTTC. This translates into CASSPQGAEGYTF.

V gene TRBV7-2 combines with J gene TRBJ2-5, with TRBD2 matching 9 bases. The V gene's germline CDR1 is SGHTA and CDR2 FQGNSA. This CDR3 is 17 amino acids long. V trimming: 2 bases; J trimming: 2 bases; junction bases outside the gene matches: 9. The DNA of the CDR3 is TGTGCCAGCAGCTTATTAGCTGTTACTAGCGGGCAAGAGACCCAGTACTTC. Amino acid sequence: CASSLLAVTSGQETQYF.

The J gene is TRBJ1-6, the V gene TRBV6-1; a possible D gene is TRBD1 (6 bases). CDR3 length: 14 amino acids. V dropped 6 bases and J dropped 10 bases, with 16 bases sitting between them. Germline V CDR1 and CDR2: MNHNS, SASEGT. The CDR3 nucleotides read TGTGCCAGCAGGCCCGGGACATGGTCCTCACCCCTCCACTTT. Protein product: CASRPGTWSSPLHF.

This chain uses TRBV5-4 with TRBJ2-3; D is possibly TRBD2 (5 bases). Germline V gives CDR1 SGHNT, CDR2 YYREEE (reference sequence). Trimming pared 1 base from V and 12 bases from J, leaving 15 bases between. The CDR3 length is 13 residues. Here the CDR3 DNA reads TGTGCCAGCAGCTTGAGCGGTCTCCCGCCACAGTATTTT. This sequence encodes CASSLSGLPPQYF.

In its sample, this clone was seen a few times. The rearrangement links TRBV19 to TRBJ1-1; D unresolved. Trimming shortened V by 7 bases and J by 9 bases, and 21 bases separated the two germline ends. The CDR3 has 14 residues. Germline V gene sequence: CDR1 LNHDA, CDR2 SQIVND (reference sequence). The CDR3 DNA sequence: TGTGCCAGTAAGGTCGGACCTGGGGAGCCCAAAGCTTTCTTT. This gives the protein CASKVGPGEPKAFF.

The chain recombines TRBV6-1 with TRBJ1-2; D remains unclear. V was trimmed by 2 bases and J by 2 bases, leaving 6 bases between them. In germline, CDR1 is MNHNS, CDR2 SASEGT. The CDR3 covers 13 residues. This CDR3 is CASSEPGNYGYTF. The CDR3 DNA reads TGTGCCAGCAGTGAACCGGGGAACTATGGCTACACCTTC.

CDR3 in amino acids: CAWSRDSTHEQYF. The CDR3 bases are TGTGCCTGGAGCCGGGACAGTACCCACGAGCAGTACTTC. The chain combines TRBV30 with TRBJ2-7, with 7 nucleotides matching TRBD1. V was pared by 3 bases and J by 5 bases, with 7 bases of the junction left unmatched. Germline-derived CDR1 and CDR2 are GTSNPN and SVGIG (reference sequence). The CDR3 covers 13 residues.

The count of this clone is one. The chain recombines TRBV5-4 with TRBJ1-2; weak D call: TRBD1 (6 bases). V was trimmed by 3 bases and J by 3 bases, leaving 15 bases between them. CDR3 size: 15 residues. The germline CDR1 and CDR2 sequences are SGHNT and YYREEE (reference sequence). The CDR3 region is CASSSNDRPDYGYTF. The CDR3, as DNA: TGTGCCAGCAGCTCCAACGACAGGCCCGACTATGGCTACACCTTC. Full variable domain (remainder filled in from reference TRBV5-4 and TRBJ1-2): ETGVTQSPTHLIKTRGQQVTLRCSSQSGHNTVSWYQQALGQGPQFIFQYYREEENGRGNFPPRFSGLQFPNYSSELNVNALELDDSALYLCASSSNDRPDYGYTFGSGTRLTVV.

This chain links TRBV2 with TRBJ1-1; no definite D call. The CDR3 has 15 residues. The V end lost 2 bases, the J end lost 5 bases, and 15 bases lay between the germline ends. From germline, CDR1 is SNHLY and CDR2 FYNNEI. Here the CDR3 reads CASSENRGARTEAFF. The CDR3 DNA is TGTGCCAGCAGTGAAAACCGGGGTGCAAGGACTGAAGCTTTCTTT.

This clone was counted a single time. This sequence joins TRBV10-3 and TRBJ1-1; D is ambiguous. This CDR3 comprises 12 residues. The germline CDR1 and CDR2 sequences are ENHRY and SYGVKD. With 4 bases removed from V and 7 bases from J, the gap between germline ends came to 10 bases. The CDR3 loop reads CAISATGSEAFF. CDR3 nucleotide sequence: TGTGCCATCAGTGCAACGGGGAGTGAAGCTTTCTTT.

The chain recombines TRBV6-1 with TRBJ2-5; 8 nucleotides match TRBD1. J lost 7 bases, V lost 0 bases, and 7 bases had no gene match. The CDR3 covers 15 residues. Germline CDR1 reads MNHNS; CDR2 reads SASEGT. The CDR3 DNA follows: TGTGCCAGCAGTGAAGCGGCAGGGGGCCTCGGGACCCAGTACTTC. Amino acids: CASSEAAGGLGTQYF.

This chain connects TRBV7-8 to TRBJ1-4; unclear D gene. This CDR3 comprises 13 residues. Germline V gene data show CDR1 as SGHVS and CDR2 as FQNEAQ. Trimming stripped 5 bases from V and 5 bases from J, with 9 bases between. DNA for the CDR3: TGTGCCAGCAGCCCTGGACTCAATGAAAAACTGTTTTTT. Its translation: CASSPGLNEKLFF.

The rearrangement joins TRBV9 to TRBJ2-7; 9 bases line up with TRBD1. CDR3 length: 14 residues. V was clipped by 3 bases and J by 6 bases; unmatched bases: 7. The germline V gene has CDR1 SGDLS and CDR2 YYNGEE. CDR3 region: CASSAGGTGLEQYF. Written as DNA, the CDR3 is TGTGCCAGCAGCGCAGGGGGGACAGGGCTCGAGCAGTACTTC.

The count of this clone is one. The chain joins TRBV7-2 to TRBJ1-2, with D uncertain. The CDR3 is 12 residues long. The V and J ends lost 5 bases and 7 bases respectively, with 11 bases between them. Germline lookup yields CDR1 SGHTA and CDR2 FQGNSA. DNA of the CDR3: TGTGCCAGCAGCATATATCTTAGTGGCTACACCTTC. Its protein is CASSIYLSGYTF.

The chain couples TRBV7-2 to TRBJ2-5; 8 positions agree with TRBD1. There are 19 residues in the CDR3. CDR1 and CDR2 (germline): SGHTA, FQGNSA. J lost 4 bases, V lost 1 base, and 17 bases had no gene match. The CDR3 nucleotides are TGTGCCAGCAGCTTAGAGTTCACAGGGGGAGCATTAGTTCGAGAGACCCAGTACTTC. Its translation: CASSLEFTGGALVRETQYF.